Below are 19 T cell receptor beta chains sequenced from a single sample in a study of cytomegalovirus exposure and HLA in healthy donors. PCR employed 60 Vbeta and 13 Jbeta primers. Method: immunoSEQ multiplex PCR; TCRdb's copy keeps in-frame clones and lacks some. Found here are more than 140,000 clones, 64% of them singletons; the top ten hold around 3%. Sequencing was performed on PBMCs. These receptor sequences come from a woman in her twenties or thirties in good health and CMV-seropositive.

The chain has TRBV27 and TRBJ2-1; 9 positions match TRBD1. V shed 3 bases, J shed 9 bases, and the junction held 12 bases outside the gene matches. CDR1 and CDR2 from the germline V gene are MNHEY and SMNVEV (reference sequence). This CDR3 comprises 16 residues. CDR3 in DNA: TGTGCCAGCAGTTTCGGCGGGACAGGGCCCTTGAGTGAGCAGTTCTTC. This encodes CASSFGGTGPLSEQFF.

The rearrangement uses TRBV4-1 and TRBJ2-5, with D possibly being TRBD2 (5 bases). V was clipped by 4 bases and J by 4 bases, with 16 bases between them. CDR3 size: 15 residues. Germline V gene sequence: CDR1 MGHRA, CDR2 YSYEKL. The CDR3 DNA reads TGCGCCAGCAGCCCCTATCGGGGTTTCGGAGAGACCCAGTACTTC. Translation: CASSPYRGFGETQYF.

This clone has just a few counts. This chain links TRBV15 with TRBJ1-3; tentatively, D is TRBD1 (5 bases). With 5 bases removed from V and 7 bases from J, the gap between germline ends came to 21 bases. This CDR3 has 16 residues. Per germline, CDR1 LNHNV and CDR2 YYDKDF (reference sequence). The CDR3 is CATSPKKTDIGNTIYF. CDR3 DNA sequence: TGTGCCACCAGCCCCAAGAAGACAGACATTGGGAACACCATATATTTT.

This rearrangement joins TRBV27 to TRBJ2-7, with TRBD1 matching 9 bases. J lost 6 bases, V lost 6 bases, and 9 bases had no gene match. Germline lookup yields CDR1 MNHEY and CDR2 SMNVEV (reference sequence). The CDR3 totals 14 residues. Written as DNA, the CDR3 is TGTGCCAGCAGCAACCGGGACAGGGTCCTCGAGCAGTACTTC. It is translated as CASSNRDRVLEQYF.

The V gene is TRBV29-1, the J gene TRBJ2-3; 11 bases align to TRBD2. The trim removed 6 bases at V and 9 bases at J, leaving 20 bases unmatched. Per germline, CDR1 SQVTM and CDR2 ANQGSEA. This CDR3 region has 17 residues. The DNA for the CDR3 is TGCAGCGTCGCCACCCCTAGCGGGGGGCACCCCATGGGGACGCAGTATTTT. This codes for CSVATPSGGHPMGTQYF.

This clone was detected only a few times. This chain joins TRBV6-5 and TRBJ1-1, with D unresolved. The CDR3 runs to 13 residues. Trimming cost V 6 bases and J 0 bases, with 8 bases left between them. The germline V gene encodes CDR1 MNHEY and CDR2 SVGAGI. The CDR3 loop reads CASSLNMNTEAFF. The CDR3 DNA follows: TGTGCCAGCAGCCTTAACATGAACACTGAAGCTTTCTTT.

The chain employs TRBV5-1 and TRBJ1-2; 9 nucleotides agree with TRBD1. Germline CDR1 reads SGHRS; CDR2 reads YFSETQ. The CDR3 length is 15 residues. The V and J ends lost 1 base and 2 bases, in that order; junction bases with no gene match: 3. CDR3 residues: CASSLTGTGNYGYTF. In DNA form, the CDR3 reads TGCGCCAGCAGCTTGACCGGGACAGGGAACTATGGCTACACCTTC. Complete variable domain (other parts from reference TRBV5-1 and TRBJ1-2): KAGVTQTPRYLIKTRGQQVTLSCSPISGHRSVSWYQQTPGQGLQFLFEYFSETQRNKGNFPGRFSGRQFSNSRSEMNVSTLELGDSALYLCASSLTGTGNYGYTFGSGTRLTVV.

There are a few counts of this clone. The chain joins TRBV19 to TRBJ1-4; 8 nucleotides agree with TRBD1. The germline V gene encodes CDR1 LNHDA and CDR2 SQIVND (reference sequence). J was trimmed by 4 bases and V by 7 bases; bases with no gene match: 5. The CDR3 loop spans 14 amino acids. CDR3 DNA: TGTGCCAGTAACAGGGGGGAACGTAATGAAAAACTGTTTTTT. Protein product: CASNRGERNEKLFF.

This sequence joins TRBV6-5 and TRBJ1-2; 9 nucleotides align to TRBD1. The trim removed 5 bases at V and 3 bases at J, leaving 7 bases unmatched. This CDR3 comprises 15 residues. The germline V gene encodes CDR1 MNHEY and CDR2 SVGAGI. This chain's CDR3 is CASSRFGTGHYGYTF. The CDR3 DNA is TGTGCCAGCAGTCGTTTCGGGACAGGGCACTATGGCTACACCTTC.

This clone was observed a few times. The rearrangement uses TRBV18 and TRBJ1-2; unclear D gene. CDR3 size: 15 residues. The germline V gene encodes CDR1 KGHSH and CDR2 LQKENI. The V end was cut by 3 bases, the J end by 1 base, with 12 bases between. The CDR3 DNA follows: TGTGCCAGCTCACCGAGCGGGGAGATTAACTATGGCTACACCTTC. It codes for CASSPSGEINYGYTF.

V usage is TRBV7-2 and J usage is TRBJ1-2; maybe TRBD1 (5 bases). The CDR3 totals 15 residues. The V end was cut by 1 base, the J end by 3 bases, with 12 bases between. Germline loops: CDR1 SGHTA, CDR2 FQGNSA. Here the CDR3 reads CASSLGPGADYGYTF. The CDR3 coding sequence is TGTGCCAGCAGCTTAGGCCCTGGGGCGGACTATGGCTACACCTTC.

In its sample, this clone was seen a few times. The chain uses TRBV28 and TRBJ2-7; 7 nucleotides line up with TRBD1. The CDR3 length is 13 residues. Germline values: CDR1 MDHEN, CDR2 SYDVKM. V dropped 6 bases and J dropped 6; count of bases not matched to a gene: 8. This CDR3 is CASRKPTGAEQYF. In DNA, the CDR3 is TGTGCCAGCAGGAAACCTACAGGGGCCGAGCAGTACTTC.

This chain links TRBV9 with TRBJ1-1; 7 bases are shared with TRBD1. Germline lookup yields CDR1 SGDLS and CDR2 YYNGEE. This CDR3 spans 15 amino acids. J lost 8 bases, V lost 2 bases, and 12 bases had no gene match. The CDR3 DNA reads TGTGCCAGCAGCGTGAGAGGGGGACACAGGGGCGAAGCTTTCTTT. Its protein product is CASSVRGGHRGEAFF.

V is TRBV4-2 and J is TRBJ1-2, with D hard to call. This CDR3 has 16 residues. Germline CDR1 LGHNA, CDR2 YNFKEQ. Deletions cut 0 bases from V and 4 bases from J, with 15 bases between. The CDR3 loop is CASSQEVGSTSYGYTF. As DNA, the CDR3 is TGTGCCAGCAGCCAAGAGGTCGGGTCTACCTCCTATGGCTACACCTTC.

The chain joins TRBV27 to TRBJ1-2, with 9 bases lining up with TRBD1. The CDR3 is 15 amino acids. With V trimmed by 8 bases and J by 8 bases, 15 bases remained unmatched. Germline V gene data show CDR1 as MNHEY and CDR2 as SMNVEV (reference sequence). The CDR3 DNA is TGTGCCAGCGGAAGAACAGGGGGCTCATTGCGGGGCTACACCTTC. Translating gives CASGRTGGSLRGYTF.

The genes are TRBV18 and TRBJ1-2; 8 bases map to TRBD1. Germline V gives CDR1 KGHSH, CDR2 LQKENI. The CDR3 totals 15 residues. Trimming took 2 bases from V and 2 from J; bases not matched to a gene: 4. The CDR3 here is CASSPDRGGNYGYTF. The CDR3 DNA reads TGTGCCAGCTCACCAGACAGGGGAGGCAACTATGGCTACACCTTC. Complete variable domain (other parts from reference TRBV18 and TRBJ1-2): NAGVMQNPRHLVRRRGQEARLRCSPMKGHSHVYWYRQLPEEGLKFMVYLQKENIIDESGMPKERFSAEFPKEGPSILRIQQVVRGDSAAYFCASSPDRGGNYGYTFGSGTRLTVV.

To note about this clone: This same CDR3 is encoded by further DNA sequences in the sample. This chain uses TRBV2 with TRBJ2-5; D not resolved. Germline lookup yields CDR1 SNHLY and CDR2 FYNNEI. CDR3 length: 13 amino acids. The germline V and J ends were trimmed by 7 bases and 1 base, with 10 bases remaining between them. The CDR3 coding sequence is TGTGCCAGCAATGAGCGAGTCCAAGAGACCCAGTACTTC. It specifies CASNERVQETQYF.

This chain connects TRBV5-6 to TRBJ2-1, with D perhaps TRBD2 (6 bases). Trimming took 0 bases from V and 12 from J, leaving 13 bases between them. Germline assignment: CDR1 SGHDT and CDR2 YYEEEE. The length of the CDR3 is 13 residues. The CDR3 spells CASSLAPTGGQFF. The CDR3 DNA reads TGTGCCAGCAGCTTGGCCCCGACCGGGGGGCAGTTCTTC.

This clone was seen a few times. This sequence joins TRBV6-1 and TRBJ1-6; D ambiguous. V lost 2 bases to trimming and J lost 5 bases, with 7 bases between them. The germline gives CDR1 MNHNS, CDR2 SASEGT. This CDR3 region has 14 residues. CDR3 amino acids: CASSEQTNNSPLHF. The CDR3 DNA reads TGTGCCAGCAGTGAACAGACTAATAATTCACCCCTCCACTTT.